This TCR beta chain was sequenced for a study of CD8 T cells in ankylosing spondylitis. Study findings and constraints: Blood of patients with ankylosing spondylitis appeared to be characterized by a TCR beta motif of several highly homologous variants.

On this clonotype itself: Antigen specificity is unknown.

TCRdb re-called the 5' RACE reads through MiXCR, storing one row per CDR3 protein. The table shows about 750,000 distinct CDR3 sequences, with under 20% occurring only once. The source of this sequence is a male donor with ankylosing spondylitis. The specimen sequenced was blood, either unsorted or a sorted T cell fraction (not recorded which).

CDR3 loop: CASSLDRRIYNEQFF. For the CDR3, the DNA is TGTGCCAGCAGTTTGGACAGGAGAATTTACAATGAGCAGTTCTTC. The rearrangement links TRBV2 to TRBJ2-1, with 7 bases lining up with TRBD1. Germline V gene lookup returns CDR1 SNHLY and CDR2 FYNNEI. Unmatched junction bases numbered 8, after V lost 5 bases and J lost 4 bases. The CDR3 length is 15 residues.